The clone carrying this TCR beta chain was seen many times. Antigen specificity is unknown. The TCRbeta library was prepared with unique molecular identifiers. TCRdb ran MiXCR on the PCR reads and lists one entry per CDR3 protein. The sample lists 500,000 to 650,000 distinct CDR3 sequences, 13% occurring once. These data originate in a study of T-cell reconstitution after alpha-beta-depleted transplantation in children. Findings and caveats of the study: The study traced high day-60 TCRbeta diversity in some patients to surviving recipient T cells and thymic progenitors. Fresh T-cell production supplied most of the T-cell counts and diversity seen one year after transplant. At around two months after transplant, the alpha-beta T cells were reportedly derived from several hundred expanded clones that came from non-depleted graft cells.

The CDR3 totals 17 residues. Germline CDR1 MDHEN, CDR2 SYDVKM. The V end lost 3 bases, the J end lost 3 bases, and 21 bases lay between the germline ends. The genes are TRBV28 and TRBJ2-7; D perhaps matches TRBD2 (6 bases). This receptor was obtained from a male patient younger than 18 who had a stem cell transplant for acute myeloid leukemia, so the T cells may come from the graft donor. Sequenced here: PBMCs, mostly from graft donor cells, sampled 360 days after TCRalphabeta/CD19-depleted stem cell transplant. The CDR3 loop reads CASSFGISGPPFYEQYF. The CDR3 DNA reads TGTGCCAGCAGTTTTGGGATTAGCGGACCCCCATTCTACGAGCAGTACTTC.